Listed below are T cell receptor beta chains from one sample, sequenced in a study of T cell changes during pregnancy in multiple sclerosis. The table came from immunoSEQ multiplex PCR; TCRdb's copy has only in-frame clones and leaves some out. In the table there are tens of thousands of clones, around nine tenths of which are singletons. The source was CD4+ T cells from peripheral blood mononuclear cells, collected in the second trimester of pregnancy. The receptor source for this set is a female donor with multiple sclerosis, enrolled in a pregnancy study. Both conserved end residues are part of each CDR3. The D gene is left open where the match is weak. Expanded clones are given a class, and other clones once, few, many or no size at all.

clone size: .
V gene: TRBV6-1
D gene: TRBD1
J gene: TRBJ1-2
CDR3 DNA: TGTGCCAGCAGTGAAGAGGACAGGGGCATCGGCTACACCTTC
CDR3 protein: CASSEEDRGIGYTF

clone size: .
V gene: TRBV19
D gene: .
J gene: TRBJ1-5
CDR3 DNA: TGTGCCAGTAGTGCGGGGGAACGGGGTCAGCCCCAGCATTTT
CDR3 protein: CASSAGERGQPQHF

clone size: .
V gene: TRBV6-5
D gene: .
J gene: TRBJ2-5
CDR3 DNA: TGTGCCAGCAGTTTAGACCCGGCGGAAGAGACCCAGTACTTC
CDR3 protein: CASSLDPAEETQYF

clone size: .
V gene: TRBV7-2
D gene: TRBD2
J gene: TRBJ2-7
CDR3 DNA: TGTGCCAGCAGCTTAGCGGGGGGGAATTACGAGCAGTACTTC
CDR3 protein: CASSLAGGNYEQYF

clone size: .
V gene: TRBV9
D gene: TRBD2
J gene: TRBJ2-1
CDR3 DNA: TGTGCCAGCAGCGTAGGAAGCGGGGGGGGGTACAATGAGCAGTTCTTC
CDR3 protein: CASSVGSGGGYNEQFF

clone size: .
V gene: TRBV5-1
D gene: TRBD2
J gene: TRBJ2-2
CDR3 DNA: TGCGCCAGCAGCGCCGGGGAGGGCGGCACCGGGGAGCTGTTTTTT
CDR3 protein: CASSAGEGGTGELFF

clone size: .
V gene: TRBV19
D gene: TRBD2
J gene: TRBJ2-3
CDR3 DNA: TGTGCCAGTAACGGTGGGACTAGCGGTGCAGATACGCAGTATTTT
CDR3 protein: CASNGGTSGADTQYF

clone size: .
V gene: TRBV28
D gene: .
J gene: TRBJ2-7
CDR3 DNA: TGTGCCAGCAGTTTGGGCAGATGGGTTTTTGCGCAGTACTTC
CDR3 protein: CASSLGRWVFAQYF

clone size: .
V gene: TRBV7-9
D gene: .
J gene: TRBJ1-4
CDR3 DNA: TGTGCCAGCAGCCTCCAGGGTCGGGAAAAACTGTTTTTT
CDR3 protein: CASSLQGREKLFF

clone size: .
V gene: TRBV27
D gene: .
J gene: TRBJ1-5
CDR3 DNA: TGTGCCAGCAGTTTATACCCCCCGCTTGAGGGCAATCAGCCCCAGCATTTT
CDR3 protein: CASSLYPPLEGNQPQHF

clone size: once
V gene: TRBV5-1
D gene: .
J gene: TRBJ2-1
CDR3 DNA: TGCGCCAGCAACCTAGACGATCCGGAAAGTGGTGAGCAGTTCTTC
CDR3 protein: CASNLDDPESGEQFF

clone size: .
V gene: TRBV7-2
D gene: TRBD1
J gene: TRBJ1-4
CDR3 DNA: TGTGCCAGCAGCACAGGGGGTACTAATGAAAAACTGTTTTTT
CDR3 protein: CASSTGGTNEKLFF

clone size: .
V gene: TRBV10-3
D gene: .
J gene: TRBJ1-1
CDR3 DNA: TGTGCCATCAGGGATTTTGGACAGAACACTGAAGCTTTCTTT
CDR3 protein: CAIRDFGQNTEAFF

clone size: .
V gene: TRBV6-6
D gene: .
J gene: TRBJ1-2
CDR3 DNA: TGTGCCAGCAGTTACCGGGGAGCAAACTATGGCTACACCTTC
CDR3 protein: CASSYRGANYGYTF

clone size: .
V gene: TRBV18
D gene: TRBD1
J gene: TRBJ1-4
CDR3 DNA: TGTGCCAGCTCACCAAGTCCCTTGGGACAGGGGGCGAGTGCAACTAATGAAAAACTGTTTTTT
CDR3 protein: CASSPSPLGQGASATNEKLFF

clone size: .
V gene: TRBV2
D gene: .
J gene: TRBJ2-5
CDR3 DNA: TGTGCCAGCAGTGTCCGGACAAAGGTGGGGACCCAGTACTTC
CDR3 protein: CASSVRTKVGTQYF

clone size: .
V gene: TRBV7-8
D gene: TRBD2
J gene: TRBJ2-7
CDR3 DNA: TGTGCCAGCAGCCCCACGACTAGCGGGCGAACCTACGAGCAGTACTTC
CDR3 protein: CASSPTTSGRTYEQYF

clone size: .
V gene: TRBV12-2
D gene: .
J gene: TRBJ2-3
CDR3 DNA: TGTGCAAGTCGCTTAGACACTAGCGGGAGGGATACAGATACGCAGTATTTT
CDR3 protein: CASRLDTSGRDTDTQYF

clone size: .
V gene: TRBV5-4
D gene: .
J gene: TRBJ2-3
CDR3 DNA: TGTGCCAGCAGCGGCCCCGGGATTAAGGTATCAGATACGCAGTATTTT
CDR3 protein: CASSGPGIKVSDTQYF

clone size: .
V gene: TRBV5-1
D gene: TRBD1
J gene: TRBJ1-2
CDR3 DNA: TGCGCCAGCAGCTTAGCCCGACAGGGGGGCAATGGCTACACCTTC
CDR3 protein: CASSLARQGGNGYTF

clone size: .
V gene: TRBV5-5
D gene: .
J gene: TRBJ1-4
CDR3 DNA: TGTGCCAGCAGCTCGCAGGGCCATGAAAAACTGTTTTTT
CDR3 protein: CASSSQGHEKLFF

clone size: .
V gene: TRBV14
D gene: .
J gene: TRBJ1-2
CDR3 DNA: TGTGCCAGCAGCCCCCTGGGAGGAGGTCTCTATGGCTACACCTTC
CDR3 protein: CASSPLGGGLYGYTF